A selection of T cell receptor beta chains follows, all from one sample in a study of blood T cell repertoires in COVID-19. Generated by immunoSEQ multiplex PCR, the TCRdb table keeps only in-frame clones and is missing some. The sample lists around 400,000 clones, roughly 90% occurring once. The sample taken for sequencing was PBMCs or T cells enriched from blood (not recorded which). The receptors were sampled from a woman aged 40-49 years who had been exposed to COVID-19. The CDR3 runs from the conserved cysteine through the conserved F or W. Fields, in order: J gene, D gene, clone size, V gene, CDR3 protein, CDR3 DNA. The D gene is left open where the match is weak. Some rows mark clone size as missing; the rest say once, few, many or name a class of expanded clone.

TRBJ2-1 - - TRBV24-1 CATSDDRYNEQFF TGTGCCACCAGTGATGACAGGTACAATGAGCAGTTCTTC
TRBJ1-4 TRBD1 - TRBV7-2 CASSLTGGLTNEKLFF TGTGCCAGCAGCTTGACAGGGGGCTTAACTAATGAAAAACTGTTTTTT
TRBJ2-1 TRBD1 - TRBV2 CASSEGQGRYSNEQFF TGTGCCAGCAGTGAAGGACAGGGGCGATACTCCAATGAGCAGTTCTTC
TRBJ1-1 - - TRBV21-1 CASSFRQGMVSTTEAFF TGTGCCAGCAGCTTTAGACAGGGGATGGTTTCGACCACTGAAGCTTTCTTT
TRBJ2-7 - few TRBV7-8 CASSPDRVSYEQYF TGTGCCAGCAGCCCGGACAGAGTTTCCTACGAGCAGTACTTC
TRBJ1-2 TRBD1 - TRBV28 CASSLPTGGYYGYTF TGTGCCAGCAGTTTGCCCACAGGGGGGTACTATGGCTACACCTTC
TRBJ1-1 TRBD1 - TRBV7-6 CASSLTGVDGGEAFF TGTGCCAGCAGCTTAACAGGGGTTGATGGAGGGGAAGCTTTCTTT
TRBJ2-3 TRBD2 - TRBV7-9 CASSFTGGPDTQYF TGTGCCAGCAGCTTTACGGGAGGCCCAGATACGCAGTATTTT
TRBJ1-1 - - TRBV5-1 CASSLQTGTRNTEAFF TGCGCCAGCAGCTTACAAACAGGGACGAGGAACACTGAAGCTTTCTTT
TRBJ1-1 - - TRBV30 CAWIAQGQNTEAFF TGTGCCTGGATCGCTCAGGGTCAGAACACTGAAGCTTTCTTT
TRBJ2-1 - - TRBV6-5 CASSYRGRGAVEQFF TGTGCCAGCAGTTACCGTGGTCGGGGGGCGGTTGAGCAGTTCTTC
TRBJ1-5 - - TRBV21-1 CASSILDRLLNQPQHF TGTGCCAGCAGCATTCTAGACCGTTTACTCAATCAGCCCCAGCATTTT
TRBJ2-1 - - TRBV29-1 CSVVVRQLYNEQFF TGCAGCGTTGTAGTGCGGCAGTTATACAATGAGCAGTTCTTC
TRBJ1-1 - - TRBV5-1 CASSLDSLSTEAFF TGCGCCAGCAGCTTAGACAGTTTGAGCACTGAAGCTTTCTTT
TRBJ1-3 - few TRBV30 CAWSVPGISGNTIYF TGTGCCTGGAGTGTCCCAGGGATCTCTGGAAACACCATATATTTT
TRBJ2-6 - once TRBV11-2 CASSSRTAGATSGANVLTF TGTGCCAGCAGCTCTCGGACAGCCGGAGCCACCTCTGGGGCCAACGTCCTGACTTTC
TRBJ1-2 TRBD1 - TRBV27 CASSLWAGGYGYTF TGTGCCAGCAGTTTATGGGCAGGGGGATATGGCTACACCTTC
TRBJ2-7 TRBD1 - TRBV7-8 CASSPRDRVNEQYF TGTGCCAGCAGCCCCCGGGACAGGGTTAACGAGCAGTACTTC
TRBJ2-3 TRBD2 - TRBV3-1/TRBV3-2 CASSQVFSGGMDNTQYF TGTGCCAGCAGCCAAGTATTCAGCGGGGGGATGGATAATACGCAGTATTTT
TRBJ2-4 TRBD1 - TRBV7-2 CASSPRTGGAKNIQYF TGTGCCAGCAGCCCACGGACAGGGGGCGCCAAAAACATTCAGTACTTC
TRBJ2-5 TRBD2 - TRBV15 CATSARLASETQYF TGTGCCACCAGCGCGAGACTAGCGTCCGAGACCCAGTACTTC
TRBJ1-5 TRBD1 - TRBV10-3 CAISDTGASNQPQHF TGTGCCATCAGTGATACAGGGGCTAGCAATCAGCCCCAGCATTTT
TRBJ1-2 - - TRBV19 CASSVRGGYTF TGTGCCAGTAGTGTAAGGGGTGGCTACACCTTC
TRBJ2-3 TRBD2 - TRBV3-1/TRBV3-2 CASSQDLAGGTDTQYF TGTGCCAGCAGCCAAGATCTGGCGGGGGGGACAGATACGCAGTATTTT
TRBJ2-2 TRBD2 once TRBV7-6 CASSTRLASTGELFF TGTGCCAGCAGCACCCGACTAGCTAGCACCGGGGAGCTGTTTTTT
TRBJ1-6 - - TRBV25-1 CASSESSSYNSPLHF TGTGCCAGCAGTGAGTCGAGTTCCTATAATTCACCCCTCCACTTT
TRBJ1-3 TRBD1 - TRBV6-5 CASSQGVSGNTIYF TGTGCCAGCAGCCAGGGGGTTTCTGGAAACACCATATATTTT
TRBJ1-5 - - TRBV27 CASRRASNQPQHF TGTGCCAGCAGGCGGGCCAGCAATCAGCCCCAGCATTTT
TRBJ1-2 TRBD1 - TRBV15 CATSRDPGGLYGYTF TGTGCCACCAGCAGAGATCCAGGGGGCCTCTATGGCTACACCTTC
TRBJ1-1 - - TRBV29-1 CSVIFGGGGLRTEAFF TGCAGCGTGATTTTCGGGGGGGGAGGGCTTCGGACTGAAGCTTTCTTT
TRBJ2-1 - once TRBV2 CASSEEAVSSYNEQFF TGTGCCAGCAGTGAAGAAGCTGTAAGCTCCTACAATGAGCAGTTCTTC
TRBJ2-1 - - TRBV2 CASSTKPGLGFF TGTGCCAGCAGTACGAAACCGGGACTGGGGTTCTTC
TRBJ1-4 - - TRBV19 CASSPRAQDGRGNEKLFF TGTGCCAGTAGTCCACGGGCTCAGGACGGTCGGGGTAATGAAAAACTGTTTTTT
TRBJ2-1 - - TRBV5-4 CASSFMASFREQFF TGTGCCAGCAGCTTTATGGCAAGTTTCCGTGAGCAGTTCTTC
TRBJ2-7 TRBD1 - TRBV24-1 CATSEGQGRDEQYF TGTGCCACCAGTGAGGGACAGGGACGGGACGAGCAGTACTTC
TRBJ2-1 - few TRBV19 CASSTHRVEQFF TGTGCCAGTAGTACCCACCGGGTCGAGCAGTTCTTC
TRBJ2-3 - - TRBV11-2 CASSSPGWPSTDTQYF TGTGCCAGCAGCTCCCCGGGGTGGCCGAGCACAGATACGCAGTATTTT
TRBJ1-1 TRBD1 - TRBV2 CASTLGGGWTEAFF TGTGCCAGTACGCTCGGAGGGGGCTGGACTGAAGCTTTCTTT
TRBJ2-1 - once TRBV27 CASSLSVGPAGSEQFF TGTGCCAGCAGTTTATCTGTTGGGCCAGCAGGCAGTGAGCAGTTCTTC
TRBJ2-1 - - TRBV24-1 CATSDYGGNYNEQFF TGTGCCACCAGTGATTATGGGGGGAACTACAATGAGCAGTTCTTC
TRBJ2-7 - - TRBV2 CASSHTYEQYF TGTGCCAGCAGCCACACCTACGAGCAGTACTTC
TRBJ2-1 - once TRBV13 CASSPATSYTYNEQFF TGTGCCAGCAGCCCAGCCACTAGCTATACCTACAATGAGCAGTTCTTC
TRBJ1-1 TRBD1 - TRBV29-1 CSVENAGGVNTEAFF TGCAGCGTTGAAAACGCAGGGGGAGTGAACACTGAAGCTTTCTTT
TRBJ2-1 - - TRBV20-1 CSASAGSVQFF TGCAGTGCTAGTGCTGGGAGTGTGCAGTTCTTC
TRBJ1-6 - - TRBV7-2 CASSLEQGRSPLHF TGTGCCAGCAGCTTAGAACAGGGCCGTTCACCCCTCCACTTT
TRBJ1-5 TRBD1 - TRBV19 CASSPTGGAWSNQPQHF TGTGCCAGTAGTCCCACAGGGGGCGCCTGGAGCAATCAGCCCCAGCATTTT
TRBJ1-2 - - TRBV6-5 CASSTRQKRSYGYTF TGTGCCAGCAGTACCCGACAGAAGAGAAGCTATGGCTACACCTTC
TRBJ2-1 TRBD2 many TRBV11-3 CASRLAGGGEQFF TGTGCCAGCAGGCTAGCGGGAGGGGGTGAGCAGTTCTTC
TRBJ2-3 - - TRBV9 CASSNGVGRADTQYF TGTGCCAGCAGCAACGGGGTAGGGCGGGCAGATACGCAGTATTTT
TRBJ2-3 - - TRBV15 CATSRAYAGDTQYF TGTGCCACCAGCAGAGCCTACGCGGGGGATACGCAGTATTTT
TRBJ2-1 - - TRBV9 CASSPPPAGSSYNEQFF TGTGCCAGCAGCCCACCCCCGGCGGGTTCCTCCTACAATGAGCAGTTCTTC
TRBJ2-3 TRBD2 - TRBV10-1 CASSEPVAGDHTDTQYF TGCGCCAGCAGTGAGCCGGTAGCGGGAGATCACACAGATACGCAGTATTTT
TRBJ1-1 TRBD1 - TRBV2 CASSKTGIYTEAFF TGTGCCAGCAGTAAGACAGGGATATACACTGAAGCTTTCTTT
TRBJ2-7 - once TRBV7-6 CASSPWQGTHEQYF TGTGCCAGCAGCCCTTGGCAGGGAACCCACGAGCAGTACTTC
TRBJ1-2 - - TRBV6-5 CASRKTEDGYTF TGTGCCAGCAGAAAGACAGAGGATGGCTACACCTTC